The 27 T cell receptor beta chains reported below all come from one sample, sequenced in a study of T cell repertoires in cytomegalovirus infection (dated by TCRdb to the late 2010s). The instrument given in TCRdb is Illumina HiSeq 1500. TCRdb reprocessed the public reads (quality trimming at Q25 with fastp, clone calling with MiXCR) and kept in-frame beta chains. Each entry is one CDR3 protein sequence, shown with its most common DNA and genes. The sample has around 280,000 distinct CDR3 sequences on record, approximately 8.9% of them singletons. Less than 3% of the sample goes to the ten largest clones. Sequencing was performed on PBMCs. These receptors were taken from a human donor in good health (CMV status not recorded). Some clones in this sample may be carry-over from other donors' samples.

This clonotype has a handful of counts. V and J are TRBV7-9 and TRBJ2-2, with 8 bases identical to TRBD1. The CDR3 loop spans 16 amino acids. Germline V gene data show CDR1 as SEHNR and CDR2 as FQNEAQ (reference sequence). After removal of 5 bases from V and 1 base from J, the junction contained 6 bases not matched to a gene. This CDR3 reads CASSPHRGKNTGELFF. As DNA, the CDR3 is TGTGCCAGCAGCCCCCACAGGGGGAAGAACACCGGGGAGCTGTTTTTT.

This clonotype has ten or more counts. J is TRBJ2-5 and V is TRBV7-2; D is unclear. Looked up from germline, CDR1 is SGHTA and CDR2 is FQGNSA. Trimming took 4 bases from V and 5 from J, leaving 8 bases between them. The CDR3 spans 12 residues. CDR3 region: CASSSPRETQYF. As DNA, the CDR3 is TGTGCCAGCAGCTCACCCCGGGAGACCCAGTACTTC.

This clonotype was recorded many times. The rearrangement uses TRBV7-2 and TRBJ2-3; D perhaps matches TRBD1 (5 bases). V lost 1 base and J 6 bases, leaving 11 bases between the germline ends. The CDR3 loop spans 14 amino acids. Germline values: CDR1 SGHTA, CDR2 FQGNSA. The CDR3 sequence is CASSLVGPGDTQYF. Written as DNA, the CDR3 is TGTGCCAGCAGCTTAGTGGGGCCCGGGGATACGCAGTATTTT.

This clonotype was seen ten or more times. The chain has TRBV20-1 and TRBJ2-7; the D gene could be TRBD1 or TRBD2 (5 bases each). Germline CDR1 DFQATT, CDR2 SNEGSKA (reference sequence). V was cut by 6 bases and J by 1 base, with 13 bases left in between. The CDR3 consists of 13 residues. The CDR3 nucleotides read TGCAGTGCCGCCGGGACGCCGTCCTACGAGCAGTACGTC. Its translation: CSAAGTPSYEQYV.

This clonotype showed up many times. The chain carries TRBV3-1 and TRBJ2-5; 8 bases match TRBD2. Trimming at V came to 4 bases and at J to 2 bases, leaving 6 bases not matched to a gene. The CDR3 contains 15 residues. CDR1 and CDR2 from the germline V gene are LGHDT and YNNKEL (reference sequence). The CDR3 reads CASSPMGLDQETQYF. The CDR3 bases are TGTGCCAGCAGCCCCATGGGACTAGATCAAGAGACCCAGTACTTC.

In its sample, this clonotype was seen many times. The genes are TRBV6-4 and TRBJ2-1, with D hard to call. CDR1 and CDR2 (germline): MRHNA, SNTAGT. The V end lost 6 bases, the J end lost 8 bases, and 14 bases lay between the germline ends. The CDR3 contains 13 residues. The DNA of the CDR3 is TGTGCCAGCAGCCCCACGCTCCGGCATGAGCAGTTCTTC. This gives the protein CASSPTLRHEQFF.

CDR3 loop: CASSLDASGGQETQYF. CDR3 nucleotides: TGTGCCAGCAGCTTAGATGCCAGCGGGGGGCAAGAGACCCAGTACTTC. This chain links TRBV7-9 with TRBJ2-5; 9 nucleotides match TRBD2. V lost 1 base, J lost 2 bases, and 5 bases stayed unmatched. Per germline, CDR1 SEHNR and CDR2 FQNEAQ (reference sequence). This CDR3 comprises 16 residues.

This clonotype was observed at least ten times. In nucleotides, the CDR3 is TGCAGTGCTCTTCGGGACGGCTCCTACGAGCAGTACTTC. Protein sequence: CSALRDGSYEQYF. The chain is built from TRBV20-1 and TRBJ2-7; D may be TRBD1 or TRBD2 (5 bases each). In germline, CDR1 is DFQATT, CDR2 SNEGSKA (reference sequence). The CDR3 sequence is 13 residues long. Trimming took off 5 bases at V and 0 bases at J, with 11 bases between the two ends.

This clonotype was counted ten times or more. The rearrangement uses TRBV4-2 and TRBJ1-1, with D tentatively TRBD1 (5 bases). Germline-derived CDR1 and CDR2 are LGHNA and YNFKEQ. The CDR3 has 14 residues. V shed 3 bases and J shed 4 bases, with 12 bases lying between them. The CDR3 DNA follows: TGTGCCAGCAGCCAGGGGGGTTTGGGCACTGAAGCTTTCTTT. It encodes CASSQGGLGTEAFF.

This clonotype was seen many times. CDR3: CASSFSGDPTEAFF. Written as DNA, the CDR3 is TGTGCCAGCAGCTTTTCCGGTGACCCGACTGAAGCTTTCTTT. V is TRBV7-9 and J is TRBJ1-1; D not resolved. Germline CDR1 reads SEHNR; CDR2 reads FQNEAQ (reference sequence). V was clipped by 3 bases and J by 5 bases, with 13 bases between them. There are 14 residues in the CDR3.

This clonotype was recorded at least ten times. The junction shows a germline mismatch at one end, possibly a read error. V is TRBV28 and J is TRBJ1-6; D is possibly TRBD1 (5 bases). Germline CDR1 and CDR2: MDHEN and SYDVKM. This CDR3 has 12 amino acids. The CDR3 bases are TGTGCCAGCAGTCCTTGGGGTGGGACGGCATATTTT. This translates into CASSPWGGTAYF.

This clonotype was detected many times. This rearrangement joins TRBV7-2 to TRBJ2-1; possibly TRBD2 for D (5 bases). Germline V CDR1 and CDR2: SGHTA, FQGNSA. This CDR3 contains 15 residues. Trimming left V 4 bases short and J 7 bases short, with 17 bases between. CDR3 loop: CASSYRTGISNEQFF. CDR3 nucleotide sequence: TGTGCCAGCAGCTATCGGACTGGAATCTCGAATGAGCAGTTCTTC.

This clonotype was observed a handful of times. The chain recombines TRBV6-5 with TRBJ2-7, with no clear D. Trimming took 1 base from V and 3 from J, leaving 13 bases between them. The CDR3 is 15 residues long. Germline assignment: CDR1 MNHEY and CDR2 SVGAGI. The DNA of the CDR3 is TGTGCCAGCAGTTACTTTGGGCAGAAAAACTACGAGCAGTACTTC. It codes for CASSYFGQKNYEQYF.

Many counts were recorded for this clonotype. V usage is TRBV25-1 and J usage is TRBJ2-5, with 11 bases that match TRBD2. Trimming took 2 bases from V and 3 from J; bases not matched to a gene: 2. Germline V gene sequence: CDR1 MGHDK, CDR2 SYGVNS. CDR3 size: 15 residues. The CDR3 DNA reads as TGTGCCAGCAGTGAACAACTAGCGGGGGAAGAGACCCAGTACTTC. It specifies CASSEQLAGEETQYF.

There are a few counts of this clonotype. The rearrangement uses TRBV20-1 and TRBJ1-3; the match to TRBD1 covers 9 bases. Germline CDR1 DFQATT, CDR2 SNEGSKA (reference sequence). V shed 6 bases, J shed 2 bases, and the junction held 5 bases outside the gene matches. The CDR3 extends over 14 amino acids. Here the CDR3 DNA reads TGCAGTGCCAGGGACAGGGCGCCTGGAAACACCATATATTTT. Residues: CSARDRAPGNTIYF.

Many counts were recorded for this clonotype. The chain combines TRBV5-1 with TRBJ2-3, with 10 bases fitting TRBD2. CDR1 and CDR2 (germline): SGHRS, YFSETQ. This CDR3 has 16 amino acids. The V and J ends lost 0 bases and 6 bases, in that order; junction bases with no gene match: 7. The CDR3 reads CASSLAASGGGDTQYF. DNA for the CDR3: TGCGCCAGCAGCTTGGCCGCTAGCGGGGGCGGGGATACGCAGTATTTT.

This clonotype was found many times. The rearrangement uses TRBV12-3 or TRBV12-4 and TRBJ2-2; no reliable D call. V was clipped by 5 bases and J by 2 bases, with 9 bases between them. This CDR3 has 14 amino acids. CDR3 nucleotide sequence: TGTGCCAGCAGTCCGTGGACCAACACCGGGGAGCTGTTTTTT. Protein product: CASSPWTNTGELFF.

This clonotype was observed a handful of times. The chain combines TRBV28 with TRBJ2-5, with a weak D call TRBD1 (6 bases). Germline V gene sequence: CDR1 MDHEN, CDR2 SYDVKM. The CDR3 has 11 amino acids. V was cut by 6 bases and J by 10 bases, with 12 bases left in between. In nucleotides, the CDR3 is TGTGCCAGCAGCCTAAGGGGACACCAGTACTTC. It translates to CASSLRGHQYF.

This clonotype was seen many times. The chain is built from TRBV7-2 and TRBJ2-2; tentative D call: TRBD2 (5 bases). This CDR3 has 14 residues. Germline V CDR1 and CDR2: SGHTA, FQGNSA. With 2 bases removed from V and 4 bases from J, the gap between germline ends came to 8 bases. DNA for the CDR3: TGTGCCAGCAGCTTACGGGGATTCACCGGGGAGCTGTTTTTT. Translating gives CASSLRGFTGELFF.

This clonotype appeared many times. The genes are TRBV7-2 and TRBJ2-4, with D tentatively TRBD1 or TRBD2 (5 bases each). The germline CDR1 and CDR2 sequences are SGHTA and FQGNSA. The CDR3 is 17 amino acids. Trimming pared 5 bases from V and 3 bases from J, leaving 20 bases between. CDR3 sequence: CASSPPPGPGDKNIQYF. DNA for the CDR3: TGTGCCAGCAGCCCTCCCCCGGGACCCGGGGACAAAAACATTCAGTACTTC.

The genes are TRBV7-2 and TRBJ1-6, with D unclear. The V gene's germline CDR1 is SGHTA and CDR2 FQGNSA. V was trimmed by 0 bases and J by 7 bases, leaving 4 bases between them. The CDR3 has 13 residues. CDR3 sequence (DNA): TGTGCCAGCAGCTTAGCGGAGAATTCACCCCTCCACTTT. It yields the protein CASSLAENSPLHF.

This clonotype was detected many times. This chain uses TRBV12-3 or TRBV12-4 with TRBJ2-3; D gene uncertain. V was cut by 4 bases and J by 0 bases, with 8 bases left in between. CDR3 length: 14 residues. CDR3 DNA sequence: TGTGCCAGCAGTTCGTCCTTTAGCACAGATACGCAGTATTTT. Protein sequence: CASSSSFSTDTQYF.

The CDR3 here is CASSEDRAYEQYV. CDR3 nucleotide sequence: TGTGCCAGCTCTGAGGACAGGGCCTACGAGCAGTACGTC. The rearrangement links TRBV18 to TRBJ2-7; 8 nucleotides match TRBD1. This CDR3 comprises 13 residues. The germline V gene encodes CDR1 KGHSH and CDR2 LQKENI. Losses at the gene ends were 6 bases for V and 2 bases for J; bases not matched to a gene: 3.

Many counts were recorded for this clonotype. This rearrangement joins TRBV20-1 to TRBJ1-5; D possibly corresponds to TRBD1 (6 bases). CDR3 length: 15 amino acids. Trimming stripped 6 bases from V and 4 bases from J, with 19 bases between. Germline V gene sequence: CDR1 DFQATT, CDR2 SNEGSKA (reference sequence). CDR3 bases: TGCAGTGCCACCACCGGCTCGGGGACAAATCAGCCCCAGCATTTT. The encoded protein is CSATTGSGTNQPQHF.

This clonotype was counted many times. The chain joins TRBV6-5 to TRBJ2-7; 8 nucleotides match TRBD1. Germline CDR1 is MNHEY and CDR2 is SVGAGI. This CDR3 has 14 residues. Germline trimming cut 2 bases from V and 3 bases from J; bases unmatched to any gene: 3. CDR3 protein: CASSYDRGNYEQYF. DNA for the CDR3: TGTGCCAGCAGTTACGACAGGGGAAACTACGAGCAGTACTTC.

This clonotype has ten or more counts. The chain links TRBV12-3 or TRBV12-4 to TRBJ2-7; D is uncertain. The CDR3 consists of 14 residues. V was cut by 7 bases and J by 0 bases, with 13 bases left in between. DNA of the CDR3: TGTGCCAGCACGTTAGGCCTGAGCTCCTACGAGCAGTACTTC. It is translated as CASTLGLSSYEQYF.

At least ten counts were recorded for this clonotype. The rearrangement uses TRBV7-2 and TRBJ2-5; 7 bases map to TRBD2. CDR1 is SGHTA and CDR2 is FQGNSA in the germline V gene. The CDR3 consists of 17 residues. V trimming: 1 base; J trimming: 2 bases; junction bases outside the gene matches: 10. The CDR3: CASSLESLAGDQETQYF. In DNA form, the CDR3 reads TGTGCCAGCAGCTTAGAGTCGTTGGCGGGAGATCAAGAGACCCAGTACTTC. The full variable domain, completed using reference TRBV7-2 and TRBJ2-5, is GAGVSQSPSNKVTEKGKDVELRCDPISGHTALYWYRQSLGQGLEFLIYFQGNSAPDKSGLPSDRFSAERTGGSVSTLTIQRTQQEDSAVYLCASSLESLAGDQETQYFGPGTRLLVL.